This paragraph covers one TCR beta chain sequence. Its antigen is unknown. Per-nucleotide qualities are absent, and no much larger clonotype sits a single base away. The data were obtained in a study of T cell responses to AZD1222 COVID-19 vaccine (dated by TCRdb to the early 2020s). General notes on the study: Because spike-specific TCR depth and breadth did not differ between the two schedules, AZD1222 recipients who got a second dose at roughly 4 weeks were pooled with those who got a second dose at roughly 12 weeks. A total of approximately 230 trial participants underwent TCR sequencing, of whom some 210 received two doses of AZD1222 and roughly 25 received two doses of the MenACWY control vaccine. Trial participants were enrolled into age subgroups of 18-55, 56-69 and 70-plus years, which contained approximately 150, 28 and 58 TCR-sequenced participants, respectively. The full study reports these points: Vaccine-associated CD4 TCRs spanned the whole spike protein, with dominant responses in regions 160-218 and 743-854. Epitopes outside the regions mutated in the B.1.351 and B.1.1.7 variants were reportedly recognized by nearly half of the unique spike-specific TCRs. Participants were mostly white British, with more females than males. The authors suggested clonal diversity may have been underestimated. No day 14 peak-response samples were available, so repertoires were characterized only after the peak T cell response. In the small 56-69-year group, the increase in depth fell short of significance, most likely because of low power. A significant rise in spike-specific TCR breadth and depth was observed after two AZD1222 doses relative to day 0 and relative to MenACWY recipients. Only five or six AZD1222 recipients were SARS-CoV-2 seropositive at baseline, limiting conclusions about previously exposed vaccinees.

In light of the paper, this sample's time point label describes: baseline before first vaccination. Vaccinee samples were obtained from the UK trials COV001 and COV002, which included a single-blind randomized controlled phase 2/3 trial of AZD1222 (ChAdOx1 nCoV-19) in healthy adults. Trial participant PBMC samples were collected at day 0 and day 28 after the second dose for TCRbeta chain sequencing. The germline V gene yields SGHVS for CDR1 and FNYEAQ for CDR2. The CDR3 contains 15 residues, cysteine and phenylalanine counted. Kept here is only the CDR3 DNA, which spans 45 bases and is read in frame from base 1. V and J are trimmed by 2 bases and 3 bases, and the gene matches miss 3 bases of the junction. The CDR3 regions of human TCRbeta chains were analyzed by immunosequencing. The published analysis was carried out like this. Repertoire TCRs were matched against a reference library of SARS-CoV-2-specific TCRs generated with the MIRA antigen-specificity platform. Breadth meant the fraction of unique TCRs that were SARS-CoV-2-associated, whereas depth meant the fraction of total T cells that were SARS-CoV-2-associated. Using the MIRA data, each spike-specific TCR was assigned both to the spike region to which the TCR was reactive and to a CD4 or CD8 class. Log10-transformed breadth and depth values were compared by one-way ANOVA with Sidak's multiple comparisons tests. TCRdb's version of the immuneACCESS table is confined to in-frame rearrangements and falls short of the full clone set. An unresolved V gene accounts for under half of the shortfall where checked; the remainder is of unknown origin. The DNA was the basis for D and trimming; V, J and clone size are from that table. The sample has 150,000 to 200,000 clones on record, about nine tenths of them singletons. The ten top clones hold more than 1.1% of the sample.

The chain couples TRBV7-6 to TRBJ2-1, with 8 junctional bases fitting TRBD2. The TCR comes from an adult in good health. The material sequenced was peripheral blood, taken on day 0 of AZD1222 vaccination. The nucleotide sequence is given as TGTGCCAGCAGCTTAAACAGCGGGGGCTACAATGAGCAGTTCTTC. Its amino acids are CASSLNSGGYNEQFF.